Listed here are 28 T cell receptor beta chains from one sample, sequenced in a study of shared clonotypes between healthy human individuals. Profiled with immunoSEQ multiplex PCR; TCRdb holds only in-frame clones, not every one. Among about 2,200,000 clones listed, 93% were seen once. Naive CD8 cells comprised CD45RO-negative, CCR7-positively selected cells, excluding terminally differentiated effector memory CD45RA+ cells. The sample consisted of naive CD8+ T cells from PBMCs. The receptors stem from a man aged 18-30 years in good health. Some clones in this sample may be carry-over from other donors' samples.

J is TRBJ1-4 and V is TRBV7-6; D not resolved. This CDR3 comprises 15 residues. Germline values: CDR1 SGHVS, CDR2 FNYEAQ. Trimming removed 0 bases from V and 6 bases from J, with 11 bases in between. CDR3 in amino acids: CASSLAAWRDEKLFF. The DNA for the CDR3 is TGTGCCAGCAGCTTAGCGGCGTGGAGGGATGAAAAACTGTTTTTT.

V gene TRBV10-2 combines with J gene TRBJ2-7, with TRBD2 matching 10 bases. CDR3 length: 14 residues. Germline V gene data show CDR1 as WSHSY and CDR2 as SAAADI. J was trimmed by 2 bases and V by 4 bases; bases with no gene match: 2. The CDR3 sequence is CASSVGLAPYEQYF. In DNA form, the CDR3 reads TGCGCCAGCAGTGTGGGACTAGCGCCCTACGAGCAGTACTTC.

The V gene is TRBV6-1, the J gene TRBJ2-1; a possible D gene is TRBD1 (6 bases). Trimming took 3 bases from V and 5 from J, leaving 14 bases between them. CDR3 length: 15 amino acids. Germline V gene lookup returns CDR1 MNHNS and CDR2 SASEGT. The CDR3 protein is CASSEYQGMDNEQFF. The CDR3 nucleotides are TGTGCCAGCAGTGAGTACCAGGGGATGGACAATGAGCAGTTCTTC.

This chain joins TRBV13 and TRBJ1-3; D not certain. Trimming shortened V by 7 bases and J by 3 bases, and 13 bases separated the two germline ends. Per germline, CDR1 PRHDT and CDR2 FYEKMQ (reference sequence). CDR3 length: 14 amino acids. The CDR3 sequence: CASTAVEGGNTIYF. CDR3 bases: TGTGCCAGCACCGCGGTGGAGGGTGGAAACACCATATATTTT.

DNA of the CDR3: TGTGCCAGCAGCTTAGAGGCCAGTAACTATGGCTACACCTTC. This gives the protein CASSLEASNYGYTF. The chain carries TRBV7-8 and TRBJ1-2, with unresolved D. CDR1 is SGHVS, CDR2 FQNEAQ, per germline. Trimming took 1 base from V and 1 from J, leaving 7 bases between them. The CDR3 has 14 residues.

The V gene is TRBV7-8, the J gene TRBJ2-1, with D perhaps matching TRBD1 or TRBD2 (5 bases each). Germline V gene sequence: CDR1 SGHVS, CDR2 FQNEAQ. The CDR3 contains 17 residues. V was shortened by 1 base and J by 4 bases, with 17 bases between the two germline ends. CDR3 amino acids: CASSLVVGGNEYNEQFF. CDR3 in DNA: TGTGCCAGCAGCTTAGTTGTTGGGGGTAATGAGTACAATGAGCAGTTCTTC.

The rearrangement uses TRBV30 and TRBJ2-7; a weak D match, TRBD2 (7 bases). Trimming cost V 2 bases and J 6 bases, with 14 bases left between them. Germline CDR1 GTSNPN, CDR2 SVGIG (reference sequence). This CDR3 spans 13 amino acids. The CDR3 DNA is TGTGCCTGGAGTAAGGGGGGGGCCGGCGAGCAGTACTTC. Residues: CAWSKGGAGEQYF.

The gene calls are TRBV11-2 and TRBJ2-1; D not resolved. CDR1 and CDR2 from the germline V gene are SGHAT and FQNNGV. The V gene lost 1 base and the J gene lost 9 bases, with 1 base spanning the gap. CDR3 length: 10 residues. Written as DNA, the CDR3 is TGTGCCAGCAGCTTAGGTGAGCAGTTCTTC. Its protein product is CASSLGEQFF.

Regarding this clone: Other DNA sequences within the sample encode an identical CDR3. The V and J genes are TRBV29-1 and TRBJ1-2, with 7 positions matching TRBD1. This CDR3 comprises 11 residues. The V segment lost 3 bases and the J segment 6 bases; nucleotides outside the gene matches: 1. The germline gives CDR1 SQVTM, CDR2 ANQGSEA. The CDR3 DNA follows: TGCAGCGTTGACAGGGGGGATGGCTACACCTTC. Translation: CSVDRGDGYTF.

The CDR3 DNA is TGTGCCAGCCGAGCGGGAGGGGATGAGCAGTTCTTC. It is translated as CASRAGGDEQFF. This sequence joins TRBV7-9 and TRBJ2-1, with 10 bases fitting TRBD2. CDR1 is SEHNR, CDR2 FQNEAQ, per germline (reference sequence). The CDR3 totals 12 residues. Trimming took 8 bases from V and 8 from J; bases not matched to a gene: 3.

This chain uses TRBV6-1 with TRBJ2-6, with TRBD1 identical over 7 bases. The CDR3 has 20 amino acids. V lost 0 bases and J lost 4; bases outside the gene matches: 15. In germline, CDR1 is MNHNS, CDR2 SASEGT. The CDR3 coding sequence is TGTGCCAGCAGTGAAGCACTATCCCGGGACAGAGGATTCGGGGCCAACGTCCTGACTTTC. Amino acid sequence: CASSEALSRDRGFGANVLTF.

The chain combines TRBV6-5 with TRBJ2-2; 11 nucleotides match TRBD2. Looked up from germline, CDR1 is MNHEY and CDR2 is SVGAGI. The CDR3 length is 15 residues. With V trimmed by 5 bases and J by 6 bases, 5 bases remained unmatched. The chain's CDR3 is CASSHTSGSAGELFF. The CDR3, as DNA: TGTGCCAGCAGTCACACTAGCGGGAGCGCCGGGGAGCTGTTTTTT.

This sequence joins TRBV11-3 and TRBJ2-2; TRBD1 aligns across 7 bases. The germline gives CDR1 SGHNT, CDR2 YENEEA. This CDR3 is 15 amino acids long. Losses at the gene ends were 5 bases for V and 5 bases for J; bases not matched to a gene: 8. CDR3 sequence: CASSIGDSRTGELFF. The DNA of the CDR3 is TGTGCCAGCAGCATCGGGGACAGCCGGACCGGGGAGCTGTTTTTT.

In nucleotides, the CDR3 is TGTGCCAGCAGCCAAGATCGAGGGGACAGAAACTTAGAGACCCAGTACTTC. This sequence encodes CASSQDRGDRNLETQYF. The rearrangement joins TRBV14 to TRBJ2-5, with 7 bases lining up with TRBD1. This CDR3 has 17 residues. V was clipped by 0 bases and J by 4 bases; unmatched bases: 11. Germline CDR1 and CDR2: SGHDN and FVKESK. The full variable domain, in which reference TRBV14 and TRBJ2-5 provide the parts outside the CDR3, is EAGVTQFPSHSVIEKGQTVTLRCDPISGHDNLYWYRRVMGKEIKFLLHFVKESKQDESGMPNNRFLAERTGGTYSTLKVQPAELEDSGVYFCASSQDRGDRNLETQYFGPGTRLLVL.

The chain employs TRBV6-1 and TRBJ1-3; D not certain. Trimming removed 4 bases at V and 4 bases at J, with 11 bases between. The CDR3 length is 14 residues. CDR1 MNHNS and CDR2 SASEGT come from the germline V gene. CDR3 DNA sequence: TGTGCCAGCAGTGTGGGAGGTTCCGGAAACACCATATATTTT. As protein: CASSVGGSGNTIYF.

The rearrangement joins TRBV6-1 to TRBJ2-7; no clear D gene. The V gene's germline CDR1 is MNHNS and CDR2 SASEGT. V lost 5 bases to trimming and J lost 6 bases, with 14 bases between them. The CDR3 length is 13 residues. The CDR3 is CASSLHERSEQYF. The CDR3 nucleotides are TGTGCCAGCAGTTTACACGAGAGGAGCGAGCAGTACTTC.

The V and J genes are TRBV19 and TRBJ1-1; D perhaps matches TRBD1 (6 bases). With 9 bases removed from V and 1 base from J, the gap between germline ends came to 21 bases. The CDR3 consists of 16 residues. Per the germline V gene, CDR1 is LNHDA and CDR2 is SQIVND (reference sequence). The CDR3 spells CASKNKARGANTEAFF. The CDR3 region has the DNA TGTGCCAGCAAAAACAAGGCCAGGGGCGCGAACACTGAAGCTTTCTTT.

This rearrangement joins TRBV11-2 to TRBJ2-7, with 8 bases identical to TRBD1. The germline V gene encodes CDR1 SGHAT and CDR2 FQNNGV. V shed 3 bases, J shed 4 bases, and the junction held 8 bases outside the gene matches. CDR3 length: 15 amino acids. CDR3 amino acids: CASSLHRGSGYEQYF. The CDR3 nucleotides are TGTGCCAGCAGCTTGCACAGGGGGTCAGGTTACGAGCAGTACTTC.

The rearrangement uses TRBV9 and TRBJ1-2, with a weak D call TRBD1 (5 bases). Germline CDR1 is SGDLS and CDR2 is YYNGEE. Trimming removed 4 bases from V and 4 bases from J, with 20 bases in between. The CDR3 is 16 amino acids. The CDR3 reads CASSPSGTGSSYGYTF. DNA of the CDR3: TGTGCCAGCAGCCCCTCAGGGACTGGTTCCTCCTATGGCTACACCTTC.

A note on this clone: Other nucleotide sequences in the sample specify the same CDR3. The chain links TRBV20-1 to TRBJ2-7; maybe TRBD1 (5 bases). Germline loops: CDR1 DFQATT, CDR2 SNEGSKA (reference sequence). There are 11 residues in the CDR3. With 2 bases removed from V and 5 bases from J, the gap between germline ends came to 7 bases. The CDR3 here is CSARRGNEQYF. The CDR3 nucleotides read TGCAGTGCTAGAAGGGGTAACGAGCAGTACTTC.

This chain joins TRBV7-9 and TRBJ2-7, with 11 bases matching TRBD2. Germline CDR1 reads SEHNR; CDR2 reads FQNEAQ (reference sequence). V shed 0 bases and J 2 bases; nucleotides not matched to a gene: 9. CDR3 length: 18 amino acids. CDR3 nucleotides: TGTGCCAGCAGCTTAGCTATTGGACTAGCGGGTCCTACCTACGAGCAGTACTTC. Translation gives CASSLAIGLAGPTYEQYF.

This rearrangement joins TRBV5-6 to TRBJ1-1; D remains unclear. Germline CDR1 and CDR2: SGHDT and YYEEEE. The V end was cut by 4 bases, the J end by 4 bases, with 11 bases between. The length of the CDR3 is 13 residues. The CDR3 is CASSPTSGTEAFF. In DNA form, the CDR3 reads TGTGCCAGCAGCCCGACCTCGGGCACTGAAGCTTTCTTT.

The V gene is TRBV25-1, the J gene TRBJ2-5, with D possibly TRBD2 on 7 matching bases. This CDR3 is built from 13 residues. The V and J ends lost 3 bases and 4 bases respectively, with 9 bases between them. Per the germline V gene, CDR1 is MGHDK and CDR2 is SYGVNS. This CDR3 is CASSDGGPETQYF. DNA of the CDR3: TGTGCCAGCAGTGACGGGGGGCCAGAGACCCAGTACTTC.

This sequence joins TRBV11-2 and TRBJ2-1; tentative D call: TRBD2 (6 bases). CDR1 is SGHAT and CDR2 is FQNNGV in the germline V gene. V shed 0 bases and J shed 7 bases, with 13 bases lying between them. This CDR3 region has 15 residues. The CDR3 protein is CASSLDPGDVNEQFF. The CDR3 DNA sequence: TGTGCCAGCAGCTTAGACCCGGGAGACGTAAATGAGCAGTTCTTC.

V is TRBV28 and J is TRBJ2-1, with D perhaps matching TRBD2 (5 bases). V was pared by 5 bases and J by 4 bases, with 18 bases between. CDR3 size: 16 residues. Germline-derived CDR1 and CDR2 are MDHEN and SYDVKM. CDR3 sequence: CASSPDTETGYNEQFF. CDR3 DNA sequence: TGTGCCAGCAGTCCGGATACGGAAACGGGATACAATGAGCAGTTCTTC.

This chain uses TRBV28 with TRBJ2-7, with D hard to call. V was shortened by 7 bases and J by 3 bases, with 19 bases between the two germline ends. The CDR3 consists of 15 residues. Germline V lookup: CDR1 MDHEN, CDR2 SYDVKM. CDR3 bases: TGTGCCAGCACCCCATTAGAGACTTGGAACTACGAGCAGTACTTC. Translation gives CASTPLETWNYEQYF.

This clone appeared once. The rearrangement uses TRBV9 and TRBJ1-3; D remains ambiguous. The germline V and J ends were trimmed by 4 bases and 1 base, with 12 bases remaining between them. The CDR3 contains 15 residues. Per germline, CDR1 SGDLS and CDR2 YYNGEE. DNA of the CDR3: TGTGCCAGCAGCCCCCTCGGACGATCTGGAAACACCATATATTTT. Translated, it gives CASSPLGRSGNTIYF.

This clone was picked up a small number of times. The rearrangement links TRBV27 to TRBJ2-2; weak D call: TRBD1 (6 bases). Per the germline V gene, CDR1 is MNHEY and CDR2 is SMNVEV (reference sequence). V lost 4 bases and J lost 4, with 10 bases in between. The CDR3 has 14 amino acids. The CDR3 is CASSYTGSTGELFF. The CDR3 nucleotides are TGTGCCAGCAGTTACACAGGGAGCACCGGGGAGCTGTTTTTT.